This passage covers 16 T cell receptor beta chains from one sample sequenced in a study of blood T cell repertoires in COVID-19. Only in-frame clones appear in the TCRdb table, and some are missing; sequencing was by immunoSEQ multiplex PCR. The sample carries 150,000 to 200,000 clones, around 85% recorded once. Sequenced material: peripheral blood. The receptor set was obtained from a man between 60 and 70 years old with acute or convalescent COVID-19.

The chain uses TRBV18 and TRBJ1-3; no definite D call. V dropped 5 bases and J dropped 0 bases, with 14 bases sitting between them. The germline CDR1 and CDR2 sequences are KGHSH and LQKENI. The CDR3 contains 16 residues. The CDR3, as DNA: TGTGCCAGCTCAGCATCAGGCCCCCCCTCTGGAAACACCATATATTTT. Translated: CASSASGPPSGNTIYF. The whole variable domain, remainder taken from reference TRBV18 and TRBJ1-3, is NAGVMQNPRHLVRRRGQEARLRCSPMKGHSHVYWYRQLPEEGLKFMVYLQKENIIDESGMPKERFSAEFPKEGPSILRIQQVVRGDSAAYFCASSASGPPSGNTIYFGEGSWLTVV.

This clone was seen once. The J gene is TRBJ2-2, the V gene TRBV7-6, with D uncertain. The CDR3 spans 13 residues. V shed 5 bases and J shed 7 bases, with 11 bases lying between them. CDR1 and CDR2 (germline): SGHVS, FNYEAQ. CDR3 region: CASSPGWHGELFF. The CDR3 DNA reads as TGTGCCAGCAGCCCCGGGTGGCACGGGGAGCTGTTTTTT.

The V and J genes are TRBV27 and TRBJ1-1; a weak D match, TRBD1 (5 bases). The V end was cut by 6 bases, the J end by 1 base, with 21 bases between. CDR3 length: 17 amino acids. Looked up from germline, CDR1 is MNHEY and CDR2 is SMNVEV (reference sequence). The CDR3 DNA reads as TGTGCCAGCAGCTCCGAACCAGGGAGGTGGCCGAACACTGAAGCTTTCTTT. Translated: CASSSEPGRWPNTEAFF.

This clone was found a few times. The chain recombines TRBV7-9 with TRBJ2-1; 13 bases fit TRBD2. This CDR3 is 16 amino acids long. Germline CDR1 reads SEHNR; CDR2 reads FQNEAQ (reference sequence). V was clipped by 5 bases and J by 8 bases; unmatched bases: 9. CDR3 protein: CASSDRWTSGSYEQFF. Written as DNA, the CDR3 is TGTGCCAGCAGCGACCGTTGGACTAGCGGGAGTTATGAGCAGTTCTTC.

The chain couples TRBV19 to TRBJ1-5; TRBD1 might be the D (5 bases). The germline gives CDR1 LNHDA, CDR2 SQIVND (reference sequence). The CDR3 has 13 residues. The V end lost 3 bases, the J end lost 7 bases, and 10 bases lay between the germline ends. The CDR3 DNA sequence: TGTGCCAGTAGTATGGCAGGGTGGCAGCCCCAGCATTTT. Translated: CASSMAGWQPQHF.

The rearrangement uses TRBV5-4 and TRBJ2-7; 8 nucleotides agree with TRBD1. CDR1 is SGHNT and CDR2 is YYREEE in the germline V gene (reference sequence). This CDR3 has 14 amino acids. The ends lost 5 bases at V and 6 bases at J; junction bases unmatched: 10. CDR3 coding DNA: TGTGCCAGCAGGACTGACAGGGGTTCACGCGAGCAGTACTTC. Protein product: CASRTDRGSREQYF.

V usage is TRBV19 and J usage is TRBJ2-7; 7 bases map to TRBD1. Germline V lookup: CDR1 LNHDA, CDR2 SQIVND (reference sequence). The V segment lost 2 bases and the J segment 3 bases; nucleotides outside the gene matches: 7. This CDR3 comprises 15 residues. The DNA for the CDR3 is TGTGCCAGTAGTATAAAAGGGACAGACTTCTACGAGCAGTACTTC. It codes for CASSIKGTDFYEQYF.

The chain combines TRBV27 with TRBJ1-5, with TRBD1 matching 9 bases. The CDR3 length is 20 residues. Germline lookup yields CDR1 MNHEY and CDR2 SMNVEV (reference sequence). Trimming took 2 bases from V and 0 from J; bases not matched to a gene: 14. The CDR3: CASSLRRPGQGVNSNQPQHF. The CDR3 DNA follows: TGTGCCAGCAGTTTACGAAGACCGGGACAGGGAGTAAATAGCAATCAGCCCCAGCATTTT.

V and J are TRBV7-9 and TRBJ2-7; 7 bases line up with TRBD1. The CDR3 spans 15 residues. Germline CDR1 is SEHNR and CDR2 is FQNEAQ (reference sequence). The ends lost 5 bases at V and 5 bases at J; junction bases unmatched: 12. The CDR3 loop is CASSPASAGGHEQYF. In nucleotides, the CDR3 is TGTGCCAGCAGCCCTGCCAGCGCAGGGGGACACGAGCAGTACTTC.

The chain joins TRBV2 to TRBJ1-2; 9 bases align to TRBD1. V was clipped by 1 base and J by 4 bases; unmatched bases: 1. From germline, CDR1 is SNHLY and CDR2 FYNNEI. This CDR3 region has 14 residues. The CDR3 here is CASSEGGQGYGYTF. In DNA, the CDR3 is TGTGCCAGCAGTGAAGGGGGACAGGGCTATGGCTACACCTTC.

The J gene is TRBJ1-5, the V gene TRBV6-1; the D gene is possibly TRBD1 (6 bases). The CDR3 totals 14 residues. Germline-derived CDR1 and CDR2 are MNHNS and SASEGT. The V end was cut by 2 bases, the J end by 4 bases, with 9 bases between. The CDR3: CASSEQGLNQPQHF. CDR3 nucleotide sequence: TGTGCCAGCAGTGAACAGGGGTTAAATCAGCCCCAGCATTTT.

The rearrangement joins TRBV5-1 to TRBJ2-1, with a possible D match to TRBD2 (6 bases). Germline CDR1 SGHRS, CDR2 YFSETQ. CDR3 size: 16 residues. V was trimmed by 1 base and J by 0 bases, leaving 11 bases between them. The CDR3 sequence: CASSLYGRGSYNEQFF. CDR3 in DNA: TGCGCCAGCAGCTTGTACGGGAGAGGCTCCTACAATGAGCAGTTCTTC.

The V and J genes are TRBV4-1 and TRBJ2-7; D possibly corresponds to TRBD1 (5 bases). The V end was cut by 1 base, the J end by 0 bases, with 10 bases between. The CDR3 consists of 15 residues. The germline CDR1 and CDR2 sequences are MGHRA and YSYEKL. In DNA, the CDR3 is TGCGCCAGCAGCCAAGCAGGGTTCCCCTCCTACGAGCAGTACTTC. It encodes CASSQAGFPSYEQYF.

This chain links TRBV28 with TRBJ1-5; a possible D gene is TRBD1 (5 bases). Trimming cost V 4 bases and J 5 bases, with 18 bases left between them. Germline CDR1 reads MDHEN; CDR2 reads SYDVKM. The CDR3 runs 16 residues. Here the CDR3 reads CASSSPAGGRDQPQHF. CDR3 DNA sequence: TGTGCCAGCAGTTCCCCGGCGGGGGGAAGGGATCAGCCCCAGCATTTT.

This clone was counted once. The chain carries TRBV28 and TRBJ1-5; no clear D gene. The germline V gene has CDR1 MDHEN and CDR2 SYDVKM. CDR3 length: 14 amino acids. V dropped 6 bases and J dropped 0 bases, with 9 bases sitting between them. In DNA, the CDR3 is TGTGCCAGCAGCCCGGTCTATAGCAATCAGCCCCAGCATTTT. As protein: CASSPVYSNQPQHF.

This clone was observed a single time. The chain is built from TRBV10-2 and TRBJ2-7; D not resolved. The CDR3 runs 16 residues. The V gene's germline CDR1 is WSHSY and CDR2 SAAADI. Trimming removed 7 bases at V and 0 bases at J, with 19 bases between. The CDR3 loop is CASTLLPPIRSYEQYF. CDR3 coding DNA: TGCGCCAGCACCCTCCTACCCCCCATTCGCTCCTACGAGCAGTACTTC.